The 14 T cell receptor beta chains below come from one sample, sequenced in a study of cytotoxic CD8 clonotypes in ibrutinib-treated CLL. TCRdb's copy holds only in-frame clones and misses some; the assay was immunoSEQ multiplex PCR. The sample has more than 75,000 clones; roughly 80% are singletons. Sequencing used PBMCs, obtained after 24 months of ibrutinib treatment. All receptors derive from a human donor with chronic lymphocytic leukemia.

The chain uses TRBV11-2 and TRBJ2-5, with D perhaps TRBD1 (6 bases). This CDR3 spans 14 amino acids. Looked up from germline, CDR1 is SGHAT and CDR2 is FQNNGV. V was clipped by 5 bases and J by 5 bases, with 15 bases between them. CDR3 loop: CASSQGTFTETQYF. CDR3 DNA sequence: TGTGCCAGCAGCCAGGGGACCTTCACGGAGACCCAGTACTTC.

The V gene is TRBV7-2, the J gene TRBJ2-5, with TRBD2 identical over 12 bases. The CDR3 is 15 amino acids. V lost 5 bases and J lost 3; bases outside the gene matches: 4. Germline loops: CDR1 SGHTA, CDR2 FQGNSA. The CDR3: CASSLTSGGKETQYF. CDR3 nucleotides: TGTGCCAGCAGCCTGACTAGCGGGGGAAAAGAGACCCAGTACTTC.

J is TRBJ1-2 and V is TRBV29-1; no clear D. This CDR3 has 9 amino acids. Germline lookup yields CDR1 SQVTM and CDR2 ANQGSEA. The CDR3 DNA is TGCAGTGAAGACTATGGCTACACCTTC. Its translation is CSEDYGYTF.

The chain has TRBV9 and TRBJ2-2; D gene unclear. CDR1 and CDR2 (germline): SGDLS, YYNGEE. The V end lost 0 bases, the J end lost 6 bases, and 3 bases lay between the germline ends. This CDR3 is 12 amino acids long. In nucleotides, the CDR3 is TGTGCCAGCAGCGTAGGTCCCGGGGAGCTGTTTTTT. It codes for CASSVGPGELFF.

This chain links TRBV9 with TRBJ1-4; D ambiguous. Germline loops: CDR1 SGDLS, CDR2 YYNGEE. V was cut by 0 bases and J by 5 bases, with 11 bases left in between. This CDR3 contains 15 residues. In DNA form, the CDR3 reads TGTGCCAGCAGCGTAGAGGAAATCGGGAATGAAAAACTGTTTTTT. Its translation: CASSVEEIGNEKLFF.

The rearrangement uses TRBV28 and TRBJ2-6, with D possibly matching TRBD2 (6 bases). Germline V gene lookup returns CDR1 MDHEN and CDR2 SYDVKM. Deletions cut 3 bases from V and 2 bases from J, with 8 bases between. This CDR3 is built from 15 residues. The CDR3 loop reads CASSFRGTGANVLTF. For the CDR3, the DNA is TGTGCCAGCAGTTTCCGGGGGACTGGGGCCAACGTCCTGACTTTC. Filled out from reference TRBV28 and TRBJ2-6, the complete variable domain reads DVKVTQSSRYLVKRTGEKVFLECVQDMDHENMFWYRQDPGLGLRLIYFSYDVKMKEKGDIPEGYSVSREKKERFSLILESASTNQTSMYLCASSFRGTGANVLTFGAGSRLTVL.

The chain links TRBV29-1 to TRBJ2-3; D uncertain. Germline values: CDR1 SQVTM, CDR2 ANQGSEA. The CDR3 runs 13 residues. The V end was cut by 6 bases, the J end by 0 bases, with 10 bases between. CDR3 region: CSVWTASTDTQYF. The CDR3 DNA reads TGCAGCGTCTGGACGGCTAGCACAGATACGCAGTATTTT.

The CDR3 bases are TGTGCCAGCAGCTTAAGGGCAACGAGGAGTAACTATGGCTACACCTTC. Translation: CASSLRATRSNYGYTF. The chain links TRBV7-3 to TRBJ1-2; no clear D gene. The V and J ends lost 1 base and 1 base respectively, with 13 bases between them. The germline V gene encodes CDR1 SGHTA and CDR2 FQGTGA. The CDR3 totals 16 residues.

The J gene is TRBJ1-5, the V gene TRBV5-1; 10 positions agree with TRBD1. The J segment lost 7 bases and the V segment lost 4 bases, leaving 8 bases of the junction unmatched. CDR3 length: 15 residues. Germline CDR1 is SGHRS and CDR2 is YFSETQ. DNA for the CDR3: TGCGCCAGCAGCAGCGGACAGGGGGGTGGGCAGCCCCAGCATTTT. It codes for CASSSGQGGGQPQHF.

This chain joins TRBV29-1 and TRBJ2-3; perhaps TRBD2 as D (7 bases). The germline V gene encodes CDR1 SQVTM and CDR2 ANQGSEA. Between the trimmed V and J ends, which lost 2 bases and 2 bases, there was a span of 11 bases. The CDR3 length is 14 residues. The CDR3 nucleotides read TGCAGCGTTGAAAGGGGGGGCCTCACAGATACGCAGTATTTT. This sequence encodes CSVERGGLTDTQYF.

The chain recombines TRBV12-5 with TRBJ2-1; D is unresolved. Trimming cost V 2 bases and J 6 bases, with 5 bases left between them. Germline V gene data show CDR1 as LGHNT and CDR2 as FRNRAP. The CDR3 extends over 12 amino acids. Here the CDR3 DNA reads TGTGCTAGTGGTTTGTCCCTCAATGAGCAGTTCTTC. It encodes CASGLSLNEQFF.

This rearrangement joins TRBV12-5 to TRBJ1-2; D unclear. The CDR3 sequence is 14 residues long. Germline V gives CDR1 LGHNT, CDR2 FRNRAP. Trimming shortened V by 1 base and J by 8 bases, and 14 bases separated the two germline ends. The CDR3 loop reads CASGLALQTGGYTF. The CDR3 bases are TGTGCTAGTGGTTTGGCCCTTCAGACGGGGGGCTACACCTTC.

This CDR3 reads CASSIRSSTDTQYF. The CDR3 DNA reads TGTGCCAGTAGTATCCGCTCCAGCACAGATACGCAGTATTTT. The chain links TRBV19 to TRBJ2-3; the D is unclear. Trimming removed 3 bases from V and 0 bases from J, with 7 bases in between. The CDR3 totals 14 residues. CDR1 is LNHDA and CDR2 is SQIVND in the germline V gene (reference sequence).

The V call is TRBV7-9, the J call TRBJ2-1, with D uncertain. Trimming removed 5 bases from V and 0 bases from J, with 5 bases in between. Germline V gene lookup returns CDR1 SEHNR and CDR2 FQNEAQ (reference sequence). This CDR3 contains 13 residues. In DNA form, the CDR3 reads TGTGCCAGCAGCCGAATCTCCTACAATGAGCAGTTCTTC. It specifies CASSRISYNEQFF.